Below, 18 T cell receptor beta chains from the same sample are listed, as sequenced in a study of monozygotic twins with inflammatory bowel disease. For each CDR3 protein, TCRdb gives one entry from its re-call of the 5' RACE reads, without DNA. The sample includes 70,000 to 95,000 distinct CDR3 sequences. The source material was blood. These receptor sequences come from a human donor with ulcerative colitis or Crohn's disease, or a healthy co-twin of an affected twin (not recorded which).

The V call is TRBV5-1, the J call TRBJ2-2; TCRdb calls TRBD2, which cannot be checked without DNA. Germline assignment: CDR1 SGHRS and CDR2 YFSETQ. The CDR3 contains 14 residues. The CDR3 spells CASSLGQNTGELFF.

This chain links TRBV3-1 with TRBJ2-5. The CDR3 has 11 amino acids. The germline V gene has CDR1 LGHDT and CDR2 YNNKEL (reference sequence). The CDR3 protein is CASSITLAQYF.

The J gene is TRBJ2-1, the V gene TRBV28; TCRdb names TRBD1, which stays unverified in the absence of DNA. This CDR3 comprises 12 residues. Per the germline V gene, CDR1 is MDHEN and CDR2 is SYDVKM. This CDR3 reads CASSRGTWEQFF.

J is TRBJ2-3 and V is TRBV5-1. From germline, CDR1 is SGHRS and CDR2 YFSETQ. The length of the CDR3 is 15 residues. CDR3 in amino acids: CASSLEGRRTDTQYF. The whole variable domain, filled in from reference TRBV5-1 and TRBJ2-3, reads KAGVTQTPRYLIKTRGQQVTLSCSPISGHRSVSWYQQTPGQGLQFLFEYFSETQRNKGNFPGRFSGRQFSNSRSEMNVSTLELGDSALYLCASSLEGRRTDTQYFGPGTRLTVL.

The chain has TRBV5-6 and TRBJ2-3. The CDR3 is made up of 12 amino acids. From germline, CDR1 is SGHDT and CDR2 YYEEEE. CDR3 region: CASSFMLNTQYF.

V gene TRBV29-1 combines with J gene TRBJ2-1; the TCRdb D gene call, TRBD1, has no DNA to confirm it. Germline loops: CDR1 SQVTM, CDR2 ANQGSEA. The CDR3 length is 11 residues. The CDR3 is CSATLQGLRFF.

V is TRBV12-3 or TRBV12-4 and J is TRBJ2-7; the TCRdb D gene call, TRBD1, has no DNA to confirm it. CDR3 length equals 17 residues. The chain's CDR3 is CASSPAPGQGSSYEQYF.

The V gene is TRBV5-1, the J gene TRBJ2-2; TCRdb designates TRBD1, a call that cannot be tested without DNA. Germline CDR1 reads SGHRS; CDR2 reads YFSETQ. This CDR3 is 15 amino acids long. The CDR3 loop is CASSLVQGATGELFF.

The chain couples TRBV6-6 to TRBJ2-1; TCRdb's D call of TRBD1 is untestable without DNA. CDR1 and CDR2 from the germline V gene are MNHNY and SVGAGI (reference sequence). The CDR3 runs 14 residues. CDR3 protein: CASSYGGEGNEQFF.

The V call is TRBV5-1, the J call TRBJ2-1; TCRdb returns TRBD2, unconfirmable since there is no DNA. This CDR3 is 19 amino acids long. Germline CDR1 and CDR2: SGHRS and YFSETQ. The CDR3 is CASSSLPGLAGVSYNEQFF.

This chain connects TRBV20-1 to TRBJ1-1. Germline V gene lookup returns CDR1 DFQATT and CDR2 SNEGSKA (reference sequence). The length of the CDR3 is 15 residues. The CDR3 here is CSARDPQGRTIEAFF.

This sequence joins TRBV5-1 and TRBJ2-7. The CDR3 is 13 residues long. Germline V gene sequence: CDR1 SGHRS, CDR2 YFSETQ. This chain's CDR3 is CASAYSSSYEQYF.

The CDR3 here is CASSLGGQIYNEQFF. V usage is TRBV5-1 and J usage is TRBJ2-1; TCRdb's D call of TRBD1 is untestable without DNA. Germline values: CDR1 SGHRS, CDR2 YFSETQ. The CDR3 totals 15 residues.

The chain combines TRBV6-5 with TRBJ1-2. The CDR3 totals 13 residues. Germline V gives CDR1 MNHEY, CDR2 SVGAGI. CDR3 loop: CASSFTGNYGYTF.

The CDR3 reads CASSLQPIYEQYF. The chain couples TRBV5-1 to TRBJ2-7. Germline V gives CDR1 SGHRS, CDR2 YFSETQ. The CDR3 runs to 13 residues.

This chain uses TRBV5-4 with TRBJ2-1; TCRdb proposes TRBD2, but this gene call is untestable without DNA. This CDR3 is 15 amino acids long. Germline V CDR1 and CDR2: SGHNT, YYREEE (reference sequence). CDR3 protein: CASSTLAGANNEQFF.

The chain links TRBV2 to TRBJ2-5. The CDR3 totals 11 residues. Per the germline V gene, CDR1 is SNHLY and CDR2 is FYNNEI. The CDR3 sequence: CASSDGETQYF.

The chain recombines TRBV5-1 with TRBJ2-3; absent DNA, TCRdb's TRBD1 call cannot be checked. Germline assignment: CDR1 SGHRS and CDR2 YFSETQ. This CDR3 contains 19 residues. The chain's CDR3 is CASSFNPNQRGISTDTQYF.